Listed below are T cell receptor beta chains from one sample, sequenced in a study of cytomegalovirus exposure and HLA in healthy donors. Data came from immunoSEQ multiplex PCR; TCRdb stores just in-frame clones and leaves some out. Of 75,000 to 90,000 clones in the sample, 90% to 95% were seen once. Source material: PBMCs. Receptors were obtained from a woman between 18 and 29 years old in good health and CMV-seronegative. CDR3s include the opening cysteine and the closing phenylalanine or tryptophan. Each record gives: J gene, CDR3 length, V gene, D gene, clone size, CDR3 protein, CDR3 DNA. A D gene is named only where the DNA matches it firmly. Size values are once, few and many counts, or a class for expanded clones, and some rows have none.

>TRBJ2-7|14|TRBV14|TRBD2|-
CASSPAGEMDEQYF
TGTGCCAGCAGCCCGGCGGGAGAGATGGACGAGCAGTACTTC
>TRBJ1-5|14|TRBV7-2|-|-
CASSLGVGSQPQHF
TGTGCCAGCAGCTTAGGGGTGGGGAGTCAGCCCCAGCATTTT
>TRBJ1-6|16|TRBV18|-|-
CASSPLPQAGDSPLHF
TGTGCCAGCTCACCCCTTCCCCAGGCAGGCGATTCACCCCTCCACTTT
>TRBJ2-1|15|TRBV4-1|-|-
CASSQHSLSYNEQFF
TGCGCCAGCAGCCAACACAGCCTCTCCTACAATGAGCAGTTCTTC
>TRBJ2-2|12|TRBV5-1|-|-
CASSFSTGELFF
TGCGCCAGCAGCTTCAGTACCGGGGAGCTGTTTTTT
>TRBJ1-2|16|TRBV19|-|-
CATAFGEAFDNYGYTF
TGTGCCACAGCCTTCGGGGAAGCCTTCGATAACTATGGCTACACCTTC
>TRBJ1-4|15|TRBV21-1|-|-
CASSIDRGRVEKLFF
TGTGCCAGCAGCATTGACAGGGGGCGGGTTGAAAAACTGTTTTTT
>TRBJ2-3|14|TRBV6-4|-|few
CASSGQSGTDTQYF
TGTGCCAGCAGTGGACAGAGCGGCACAGATACGCAGTATTTT
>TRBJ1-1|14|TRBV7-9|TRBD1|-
CASSQGTGSTEAFF
TGTGCCAGCAGCCAGGGGACAGGCTCCACTGAAGCTTTCTTT
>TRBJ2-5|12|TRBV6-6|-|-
CASSYSRETQYF
TGTGCCAGCAGTTACTCGAGGGAGACCCAGTACTTC
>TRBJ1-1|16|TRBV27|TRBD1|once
CASSFRAGRGQTEAFF
TGTGCCAGCAGTTTTCGAGCCGGGAGGGGGCAAACTGAAGCTTTCTTT
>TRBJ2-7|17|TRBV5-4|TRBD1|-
CASSSARGQGGAYEQYF
TGTGCCAGCAGCTCCGCGAGGGGACAGGGTGGGGCCTACGAGCAGTACTTC
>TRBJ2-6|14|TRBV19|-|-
CASNDLSGANVLTF
TGTGCCAGTAACGACTTATCTGGGGCCAACGTCCTGACTTTC
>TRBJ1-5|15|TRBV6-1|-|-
CASSDSDWGGQPQHF
TGTGCCAGCAGCGATTCGGATTGGGGGGGTCAGCCCCAGCATTTT
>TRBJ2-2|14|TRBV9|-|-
CATSGAANTGELFF
TGTGCCACCTCGGGAGCCGCGAACACCGGGGAGCTGTTTTTT
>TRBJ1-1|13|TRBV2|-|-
CASNIGRVTEAFF
TGTGCCAGCAATATAGGCAGGGTCACTGAAGCTTTCTTT
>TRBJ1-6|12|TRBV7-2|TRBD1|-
CASSPIQGALHF
TGTGCCAGCAGCCCAATTCAGGGGGCCCTCCACTTT